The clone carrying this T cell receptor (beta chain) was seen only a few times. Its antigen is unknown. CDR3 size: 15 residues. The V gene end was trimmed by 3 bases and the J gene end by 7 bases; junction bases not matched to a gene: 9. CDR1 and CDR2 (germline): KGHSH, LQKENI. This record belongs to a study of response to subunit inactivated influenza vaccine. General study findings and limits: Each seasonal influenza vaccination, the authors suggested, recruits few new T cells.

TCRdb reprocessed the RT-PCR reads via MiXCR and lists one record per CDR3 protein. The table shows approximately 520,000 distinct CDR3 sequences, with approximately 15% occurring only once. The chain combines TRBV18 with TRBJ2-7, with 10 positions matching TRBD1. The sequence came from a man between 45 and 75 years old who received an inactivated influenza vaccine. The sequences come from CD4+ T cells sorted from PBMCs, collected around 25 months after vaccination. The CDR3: CASSPAGTGVGEQYF. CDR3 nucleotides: TGTGCCAGCTCACCCGCCGGGACAGGGGTGGGAGAGCAGTACTTC.